The 25 T cell receptor beta chains reported below all come from one sample, sequenced in a study of response to subunit inactivated influenza vaccine. Via MiXCR, TCRdb re-called the RT-PCR reads, giving one row per CDR3 protein. The sample carries more than 400,000 distinct CDR3 sequences, 11% recorded once. This specimen consisted of PBMCs from blood, obtained about 40 days after vaccination. These receptors originate from a man aged 45-65 years who received an inactivated influenza vaccine.

This clonotype has ten or more counts. The V and J genes are TRBV4-3 and TRBJ2-7; weak D call: TRBD1 (5 bases). This CDR3 has 17 amino acids. Between the trimmed V and J ends, which lost 1 base and 2 bases, there was a span of 18 bases. In germline, CDR1 is LGHNA, CDR2 YSLEER. CDR3 sequence: CASSQGPSRDRPYEQYF. In DNA form, the CDR3 reads TGCGCCAGCAGCCAAGGGCCCTCCAGAGACAGACCCTACGAGCAGTACTTC.

The sample holds a few counts of this clonotype. The rearrangement uses TRBV28 and TRBJ2-7, with 8 positions matching TRBD2. The germline V gene has CDR1 MDHEN and CDR2 SYDVKM. CDR3 length equals 15 residues. The V segment lost 5 bases and the J segment 4 bases; nucleotides outside the gene matches: 10. For the CDR3, the DNA is TGTGCCAGCAGTGGGGCGGGGCTAGCGGGTTACGAGCAGTACTTC. Its protein product is CASSGAGLAGYEQYF.

The table lists this clonotype with many counts. The chain links TRBV27 to TRBJ2-5; the D is unclear. Between the trimmed V and J ends, which lost 3 bases and 0 bases, there was a span of 14 bases. The CDR3 has 16 residues. Germline V gene data show CDR1 as MNHEY and CDR2 as SMNVEV (reference sequence). Here the CDR3 reads CASSFRYGAYQETQYF. DNA of the CDR3: TGTGCCAGCAGTTTTCGGTATGGCGCATACCAAGAGACCCAGTACTTC.

This clonotype has only a few counts. CDR3 bases: TGTGCCAGCAGTGAAATGGGGCAGAACACCGGGGAGCTGTTTTTT. This gives the protein CASSEMGQNTGELFF. J is TRBJ2-2 and V is TRBV2, with D possibly being TRBD1 (5 bases). The CDR3 totals 15 residues. The V gene lost 2 bases and the J gene lost 1 base, with 8 bases spanning the gap. Germline-derived CDR1 and CDR2 are SNHLY and FYNNEI.

In this sample, this clonotype turned up a few times. V gene TRBV27 combines with J gene TRBJ2-3; 8 bases line up with TRBD2. The CDR3 sequence is 19 residues long. The germline CDR1 and CDR2 sequences are MNHEY and SMNVEV (reference sequence). Trimming cost V 4 bases and J 4 bases; bases outside gene matches: 19. In DNA form, the CDR3 reads TGTGCCAGCAGTTCGACCCAGGTAGCCGGCGGGAGGATACCAGATACGCAGTATTTT. Translated, it gives CASSSTQVAGGRIPDTQYF.

This clonotype has more than one count but fewer than ten. This rearrangement joins TRBV18 to TRBJ2-5; TRBD1 is a possible D gene (6 bases). CDR3 length: 15 amino acids. The germline V and J ends were trimmed by 2 bases and 5 bases, with 15 bases remaining between them. Germline values: CDR1 KGHSH, CDR2 LQKENI. The CDR3 protein is CASSPYNRDRETQYF. CDR3 DNA: TGTGCCAGCTCACCATATAACAGGGATCGGGAGACCCAGTACTTC.

This chain links TRBV10-3 with TRBJ2-3; D tentatively fits TRBD1 or TRBD2 (5 bases each). This CDR3 spans 17 amino acids. Trimming cost V 4 bases and J 0 bases, with 17 bases left between them. Germline V lookup: CDR1 ENHRY, CDR2 SYGVKD. CDR3 in amino acids: CAISVGHERRSTDTQYF. In DNA, the CDR3 is TGTGCCATCAGTGTGGGGCATGAGCGGAGGAGCACAGATACGCAGTATTTT.

The chain links TRBV6-1 to TRBJ1-4, with 7 bases lining up with TRBD1. Germline-derived CDR1 and CDR2 are MNHNS and SASEGT. This CDR3 has 14 amino acids. With V trimmed by 6 bases and J by 10 bases, 11 bases remained unmatched. CDR3 bases: TGTGCCAGCAGGACCGCAGGGGGATCTCGAAAACTGTTTTTT. It encodes CASRTAGGSRKLFF.

This clonotype has at least ten counts. This chain uses TRBV11-1 with TRBJ2-1; D is ambiguous. V was trimmed by 5 bases and J by 3 bases, leaving 11 bases between them. This CDR3 has 14 residues. Looked up from germline, CDR1 is SGHAT and CDR2 is FQDESV (reference sequence). CDR3 nucleotides: TGTGCCAGCAGCCGAGGACCGAGCTACAATGAGCAGTTCTTC. Protein product: CASSRGPSYNEQFF. The whole variable domain, remainder taken from reference TRBV11-1 and TRBJ2-1, is EAEVAQSPRYKITEKSQAVAFWCDPISGHATLYWYRQILGQGPELLVQFQDESVVDDSQLPKDRFSAERLKGVDSTLKIQPAELGDSAMYLCASSRGPSYNEQFFGPGTRLTVL.

This clonotype appeared a few times. V and J are TRBV7-9 and TRBJ2-5; no reliable D call. The length of the CDR3 is 14 residues. Germline CDR1 reads SEHNR; CDR2 reads FQNEAQ (reference sequence). The V and J ends lost 5 bases and 2 bases respectively, with 12 bases between them. CDR3 sequence: CASSTLGGQETQYF. In DNA, the CDR3 is TGTGCCAGCAGCACTTTGGGCGGTCAAGAGACCCAGTACTTC.

This clonotype was observed many times. The chain carries TRBV20-1 and TRBJ2-3, with D perhaps given as TRBD1 or TRBD2 (6 bases each). The CDR3 consists of 14 residues. Trimming pared 0 bases from V and 3 bases from J, leaving 10 bases between. Germline-derived CDR1 and CDR2 are DFQATT and SNEGSKA (reference sequence). The CDR3 reads CSARDGGGTDTQYF. In DNA form, the CDR3 reads TGCAGTGCTAGAGATGGAGGGGGAACAGATACGCAGTATTTT.

This clonotype was counted many times. This chain links TRBV12-3 or TRBV12-4 with TRBJ2-2; TRBD2 agrees at 8 bases. The CDR3 is made up of 16 amino acids. The junction had 11 bases not matched to a gene; V was cut back by 6 bases and J by 5 bases. CDR3 protein: CASSLASGGGTGELFF. CDR3 nucleotide sequence: TGTGCCAGCAGCCTAGCTTCGGGCGGGGGGACCGGGGAGCTGTTTTTT.

This clonotype was observed a few times. CDR3 bases: TGTGCCAGCAGCTCTCGACAGGGGAGTACTGAAGCTTTCTTT. This codes for CASSSRQGSTEAFF. This chain uses TRBV7-2 with TRBJ1-1; TRBD1 agrees at 8 bases. The CDR3 sequence is 14 residues long. The J segment lost 5 bases and the V segment lost 4 bases, leaving 6 bases of the junction unmatched. Germline V gene lookup returns CDR1 SGHTA and CDR2 FQGNSA.

In this sample, this clonotype turned up many times. V usage is TRBV20-1 and J usage is TRBJ2-3; a weak D match, TRBD2 (6 bases). Trimming shortened V by 4 bases and J by 2 bases, and 13 bases separated the two germline ends. The germline V gene has CDR1 DFQATT and CDR2 SNEGSKA (reference sequence). CDR3 size: 14 residues. For the CDR3, the DNA is TGCAGTGCTACCGGGACTGTTTCCACAGATACGCAGTATTTT. Its translation: CSATGTVSTDTQYF.

This clonotype has more than one count but fewer than ten. The V and J genes are TRBV3-1 and TRBJ1-5; D ambiguous. The CDR3 runs to 13 residues. With 3 bases removed from V and 11 bases from J, the gap between germline ends came to 14 bases. From germline, CDR1 is LGHDT and CDR2 YNNKEL (reference sequence). CDR3 sequence: CASSQSPGSSQHF. In nucleotides, the CDR3 is TGTGCCAGCAGCCAGTCTCCGGGTTCTTCCCAGCATTTT. Full variable domain (remainder filled in from reference TRBV3-1 and TRBJ1-5): DTAVSQTPKYLVTQMGNDKSIKCEQNLGHDTMYWYKQDSKKFLKIMFSYNNKELIINETVPNRFSPKSPDKAHLNLHINSLELGDSAVYFCASSQSPGSSQHFGDGTRLSIL.

This clonotype has just a few counts. V is TRBV7-6 and J is TRBJ2-7; 10 bases fit TRBD1. J lost 6 bases, V lost 5 bases, and 13 bases had no gene match. The CDR3 extends over 16 amino acids. In germline, CDR1 is SGHVS, CDR2 FNYEAQ. The CDR3 is CASSDQRRDRGGEQYF. The CDR3 bases are TGTGCCAGCAGCGATCAACGCAGGGACAGGGGCGGCGAGCAGTACTTC.

This clonotype was seen more than once but under ten times. The gene calls are TRBV20-1 and TRBJ2-7; D might be TRBD1 or TRBD2, each matching 7 bases. The CDR3 sequence is 15 residues long. CDR1 is DFQATT, CDR2 SNEGSKA, per germline (reference sequence). With 1 base removed from V and 3 bases from J, the gap between germline ends came to 16 bases. This CDR3 is CSARARGGVIYEQYF. In nucleotides, the CDR3 is TGCAGTGCTAGAGCCAGGGGGGGGGTGATCTACGAGCAGTACTTC.

This clonotype has at least ten counts. The chain has TRBV10-3 and TRBJ2-7, with D perhaps TRBD2 (6 bases). Looked up from germline, CDR1 is ENHRY and CDR2 is SYGVKD. V was clipped by 3 bases and J by 2 bases, with 11 bases between them. This CDR3 has 14 amino acids. The CDR3 region has the DNA TGTGCCATCAGTGATCGGGGGTACCCCTACGAGCAGTACTTC. This translates into CAISDRGYPYEQYF.

CDR3 amino acids: CASSPTGTTKETQYF. The CDR3 DNA reads as TGTGCCAGCAGCCCGACCGGGACAACGAAAGAGACCCAGTACTTC. V usage is TRBV7-6 and J usage is TRBJ2-5; D might be TRBD1 (6 bases). The CDR3 is 15 residues long. V shed 5 bases and J shed 3 bases, with 16 bases lying between them. The germline gives CDR1 SGHVS, CDR2 FNYEAQ.

This chain links TRBV6-1 with TRBJ2-1; 9 bases are a match to TRBD2. V gave up 8 bases and J gave up 9 bases; unmatched junction bases: 11. This CDR3 has 14 residues. In germline, CDR1 is MNHNS, CDR2 SASEGT. CDR3 bases: TGTGCCAGCCTCCCAGCGGGGGGTACTCTTGAGCAGTTCTTC. It yields the protein CASLPAGGTLEQFF.

In this sample, this clonotype turned up many times. The rearrangement joins TRBV6-4 to TRBJ1-2; no firm D call. With 5 bases removed from V and 8 bases from J, the gap between germline ends came to 15 bases. This CDR3 is built from 13 residues. Germline values: CDR1 MRHNA, CDR2 SNTAGT. The CDR3 is CASSRDGPGGYTF. For the CDR3, the DNA is TGTGCCAGCAGTCGCGACGGCCCTGGGGGCTACACCTTC.

This chain uses TRBV6-5 with TRBJ2-1; 14 bases are shared with TRBD2. The CDR3 extends over 17 amino acids. CDR1 and CDR2 (germline): MNHEY, SVGAGI. Trimming cost V 0 bases and J 8 bases; bases outside gene matches: 6. In DNA form, the CDR3 reads TGTGCCAGCAGTTACTCCCCGGGACTAGCGGGAGAACATGAGCAGTTCTTC. This codes for CASSYSPGLAGEHEQFF.

The chain carries TRBV6-2 or TRBV6-3 and TRBJ1-5; the D is unclear. With 5 bases removed from V and 8 bases from J, the gap between germline ends came to 13 bases. This CDR3 spans 13 amino acids. CDR1 is MNHEY and CDR2 is SVGEGT in the germline V gene. CDR3 amino acids: CASSILGQEPQHF. DNA of the CDR3: TGTGCCAGCAGTATCTTAGGGCAAGAGCCCCAGCATTTT.

The chain employs TRBV7-9 and TRBJ2-3, with D unclear. Trimming took off 0 bases at V and 4 bases at J, with 11 bases between the two ends. Germline CDR1 reads SEHNR; CDR2 reads FQNEAQ (reference sequence). This CDR3 comprises 15 residues. The CDR3 DNA reads TGTGCCAGCAGCTTAGCAGGCGGTAACTCAGATACGCAGTATTTT. Protein sequence: CASSLAGGNSDTQYF.

In its sample, this clonotype was seen many times. This rearrangement joins TRBV10-3 to TRBJ2-7; D is ambiguous. There are 12 residues in the CDR3. Germline V gene data show CDR1 as ENHRY and CDR2 as SYGVKD. The ends were cut back, 3 bases at V and 0 bases at J, with 3 bases in the middle. This chain's CDR3 is CAISDASYEQYF. As DNA, the CDR3 is TGTGCCATCAGTGACGCCTCCTACGAGCAGTACTTC.